Given below is one TCR beta chain in context. Its matching antigen is unknown. The sort gate was single viable CD3+CD4+CD8-CD45RO+ cells for memory CD4+ T cells. This sample is drawn from a study of memory CD4+ T cells and cytomegalovirus serostatus. General study results and limits: Of 150 to 200 reported CMV TCRbeta sequences, roughly 67 were found in memory CD4+ repertoires. CMV serostatus prediction reached median AUC around 0.95, or 0.9 with US-trained model.

Sequencing was performed with immunoSEQ multiplex PCR; in TCRdb, only in-frame clones are kept and a portion is missing. The sample records roughly 56,000 clones, about four fifths being singletons. The CDR3 loop spans 14 amino acids. Germline CDR1 and CDR2: SGHTA and FQGNSA. Trimming shortened V by 3 bases and J by 6 bases, and 14 bases separated the two germline ends. Sequencing used memory CD4+ T cells from blood. The sequence derives from an adult in good health and CMV-seronegative. The chain is built from TRBV7-2 and TRBJ1-2; possibly TRBD1 for D (6 bases). The CDR3 sequence: CASSFARGEHGYTF. The CDR3 DNA is TGTGCCAGCAGCTTCGCCAGGGGAGAGCATGGCTACACCTTC.